This T cell receptor (beta chain) was retrieved from a study of blood T cell repertoires in COVID-19. Overall study: Italy, Spain and the United States were the sources of the convalescent and acute COVID-19 samples.

Enrolled through a virtual design, the participants were between roughly 18 and 95 years of age and came from 24 US areas. The CDR3 loop spans 18 amino acids. With 5 bases clipped from V and 7 bases from J, the junction kept 16 bases outside the gene matches. Germline values: CDR1 KGHSH, CDR2 LQKENI. Only in-frame clones appear in the TCRdb table, and some are missing; sequencing was by immunoSEQ multiplex PCR. Altogether under 250,000 clones are present, 80% to 90% being singletons, with the ten largest covering just over 2.5%. The chain carries TRBV18 and TRBJ2-1, with TRBD2 matching over 11 bases. The receptor's source is a woman under 40 with acute COVID-19. Sequencing was performed on PBMCs or T cells enriched from blood (not recorded which). CDR3 coding DNA: TGTGCCAGCTCATCGGAGGCTGGTGGTAGCGGGGGGGCAAATGAGCAGTTCTTC. It codes for CASSSEAGGSGGANEQFF.